This paragraph reports one T cell receptor (beta chain). The antigen it binds to is not known. No much larger clonotype is one base removed from it; base qualities were not supplied. From its cysteine to its phenylalanine, the CDR3 spans 14 amino acids. Only the CDR3 region is kept as DNA, spanning 42 bases read in frame from base 1. Trimmed from V: 4 bases; trimmed from J: 7 bases; junction bases lacking a gene match: 9. According to the germline V gene, CDR1 reads SGHDN and CDR2 reads FVKESK. These data originate in a study of identifying expanded T cells in peripheral blood (dated by TCRdb to between 2019 and 2020). In terms of the full investigation: Technical replicates were generated by sequencing separate aliquots of the same genomic DNA pool, and four replicates were compared pairwise. Paper-wide results and their limitations: The beta-binomial model significantly reduced the number of clones called differentially abundant and the false-positive rate across all healthy-donor time intervals. Across all healthy donors, variance in clone template counts between approximately two-week samples was found to increase significantly with total template count. The authors expected that over much longer intervals, such as months to years, biological variance in healthy repertoires might increase even further. The binomial model flagged about 1.1 differentially abundant clones between technical replicates but around 15 over around two weeks and 19 to 20 over about four weeks.

During the collection period, no immune events, such as infections, were documented for the healthy donors. Blood repertoires from healthy donors were used as a training cohort for calibrating time-dependent variance in a beta-binomial model of differential abundance of T-cell clones. The training cohort included 10 or so healthy donors, of whom 3 were female and 7 were male. Donor ages ranged from 29 to 64 years, with an average of around 45 years. Whole blood from each healthy donor was obtained from a commercial supplier and was collected at three time points around 15 days apart. For immunosequencing, genomic DNA was extracted from unsorted whole blood. The immunoSEQ Assay, which relies on bias-controlled multiplex PCR amplification of genomic DNA, was used to profile TCRbeta CDR3 regions. The study's processing was this. To quantify the absolute abundance of each unique TCRbeta CDR3 region, the sequences were collapsed and filtered. Differential abundance was tested with two models: a binomial (Fisher-equivalent) model and a beta-binomial model that adds time-dependent variance fitted from healthy donors. Clones with fewer than 5 combined templates were removed, and a clone was called differentially abundant if the clone's Benjamini-Hochberg FDR was below 0.01. Beta-binomial variance was modeled as a function of total template count across the two samples using the form v = (b*log(k)+a)^2. In TCRdb, the immuneACCESS table is reduced to in-frame sequences with V and J assigned. These tables do not hold every clone; where another copy was compared, an unresolved V gene accounts for under half, and the others remain unexplained. V and J calls plus clone size are reproduced from that table; the DNA served to infer D and trimming. Recorded for this sample are some 70,000 clones; roughly nine tenths of them occurred a single time. In total, the top ten clones hold 2.5% to 3.5% of the sample.

This sequence originates from a person aged 18-69 years in good health. This sequence uses TRBV14 and TRBJ1-1; 7 bases in the middle match TRBD1. Sequencing was performed on blood. The sequenced DNA is TGTGCCAGCAGCCGCCCTGGGGGACAGTTTGAAGCTTTCTTT. This gives the protein CASSRPGGQFEAFF.